The sample holds a few counts of the clone carrying this T cell receptor (beta chain). The target antigen is unknown. Expressed TCRB transcripts were sequenced because the isolated RNA had all been reverse transcribed beforehand. Generated by immunoSEQ multiplex PCR, the TCRdb table keeps only in-frame clones and is missing some. The sample includes approximately 150,000 clones, 8% to 13% seen only once; the top ten take around 1.2%. These data are taken from a study of beta chain features in type 1 diabetes. Study results and caveats: Among all four CD4+ subsets, Type 1 diabetes patients had TCRB CDR3s that were moderately but significantly shorter.

CDR3 size: 16 residues. V was pared by 2 bases and J by 5 bases, with 16 bases between. Germline CDR1 reads SGHNT; CDR2 reads YYREEE (reference sequence). V is TRBV5-4 and J is TRBJ2-2; D possibly corresponds to TRBD2 (5 bases). The sequenced sample was naive CD4+ T cells from blood. This clonotype was sampled from a man younger than 35 in good health. CDR3 protein: CASSFPWSSGTGELFF. The CDR3, as DNA: TGTGCCAGCAGCTTTCCCTGGAGTTCGGGGACCGGGGAGCTGTTTTTT.